This T cell receptor beta chain was obtained from a study of blood T cell repertoires in COVID-19. Sequencing was performed with immunoSEQ multiplex PCR; in TCRdb, only in-frame clones are kept and a portion is missing. The table lists roughly 330,000 clones, approximately 88% of them singletons. Germline trimming cut 5 bases from V and 2 bases from J; bases unmatched to any gene: 7. The CDR3 has 15 residues. Germline-derived CDR1 and CDR2 are SGHRS and YFSETQ. Study members were between about 18 and 95 years old and lived in roughly 24 US regions. Source material: PBMCs or T cells enriched from blood (not recorded which). The receptor comes from a man aged 25 to 45 who had recovered from COVID-19. The chain is built from TRBV5-1 and TRBJ1-1, with 9 nucleotides matching TRBD1. CDR3 loop: CASSSNRGHNTEAFF. In DNA, the CDR3 is TGCGCCAGCAGTTCGAACAGGGGGCATAACACTGAAGCTTTCTTT.